The 21 T cell receptor beta chains below come from one sample, sequenced in a study of T-cell memory formation after mild COVID-19. TCRdb re-called the 5' RACE reads through MiXCR, storing one row per CDR3 protein. This table has some 49,000 distinct CDR3 sequences, roughly 27% appearing once. Sequencing used PBMCs or a T cell subset sorted from them (not recorded which). These receptors were taken from a man in his late teens or twenties who had mild COVID-19 (a few samples of this study predate the infection). Cell type and time point are not known.

This clonotype was seen a handful of times. The J gene is TRBJ2-1, the V gene TRBV12-3 or TRBV12-4, with D uncertain. This CDR3 spans 15 amino acids. V was trimmed by 5 bases and J by 6 bases, leaving 17 bases between them. The CDR3 reads CASSPTGLQGNEQFF. In nucleotides, the CDR3 is TGTGCCAGCAGTCCGACTGGCTTACAAGGCAATGAGCAGTTCTTC.

This clonotype was recorded once. A much larger clonotype is one base distant, so this may be a read error. This rearrangement joins TRBV4-1 to TRBJ2-5; D ambiguous. The ends were cut back, 1 base at V and 2 bases at J, with 8 bases in the middle. There are 14 residues in the CDR3. Germline V lookup: CDR1 MGHRA, CDR2 YSYEKL. Here the CDR3 reads CASSQGYGQETQYF. The DNA of the CDR3 is TGCGCCAGCAGCCAAGGGTACGGGCAAGAGACCCAGTACTTC.

The chain is built from TRBV7-2 and TRBJ2-3, with 8 bases matching TRBD2. V dropped 5 bases and J dropped 2; count of bases not matched to a gene: 9. CDR3 length: 16 residues. Per germline, CDR1 SGHTA and CDR2 FQGNSA. CDR3: CASSRGAGGATDTQYF. DNA of the CDR3: TGTGCCAGCAGCCGGGGCGCGGGGGGTGCCACAGATACGCAGTATTTT.

This clonotype has more than one count but fewer than ten. The rearrangement joins TRBV6-6 to TRBJ1-3; D is undetermined. V was clipped by 2 bases and J by 5 bases, with 7 bases between them. The CDR3 has 13 amino acids. The germline V gene encodes CDR1 MNHNY and CDR2 SVGAGI (reference sequence). CDR3 region: CASSYTSRNTIYF. Here the CDR3 DNA reads TGTGCCAGCAGTTACACGTCTCGAAACACCATATATTTT.

The chain couples TRBV12-3 or TRBV12-4 to TRBJ2-7; TRBD1 agrees at 9 bases. The CDR3 consists of 14 residues. Unmatched junction bases numbered 6, after V lost 5 bases and J lost 4 bases. CDR3 sequence reads: CASSPGQGQYEQYV. In DNA, the CDR3 is TGTGCCAGCAGTCCCGGACAGGGGCAGTACGAGCAGTACGTC.

The chain uses TRBV19 and TRBJ1-6; D remains unclear. Germline V gives CDR1 LNHDA, CDR2 SQIVND (reference sequence). The CDR3 sequence is 16 residues long. Trimming stripped 7 bases from V and 9 bases from J, with 22 bases between. The CDR3, as DNA: TGTGCCAGTATTCACTCCCGCGCGTCGTCCGTTTCACCCCTCCACTTT. This gives the protein CASIHSRASSVSPLHF.

This clonotype has more than one count but fewer than ten. At one of its ends the junction is not consistent with the germline gene, which may arise from a read error. The V gene is TRBV7-9, the J gene TRBJ2-7; D uncertain. The germline CDR1 and CDR2 sequences are SEHNR and FQNEAQ (reference sequence). The CDR3 is 13 residues long. Written as DNA, the CDR3 is TGTGCCAGCAGCTTAAACCGCGGTCATCCTTTGGACTTC. Translating gives CASSLNRGHPLDF.

The chain uses TRBV7-9 and TRBJ2-5, with 9 bases that match TRBD1. The end of the DNA is better explained by TRBJ2-7, so the J call may be wrong. The CDR3 length is 14 residues. Germline CDR1 SEHNR, CDR2 FQNEAQ (reference sequence). CDR3 sequence reads: CASSYRDRVYEQYF. Written as DNA, the CDR3 is TGTGCCAGCAGCTACCGGGACAGGGTCTACGAGCAGTACTTC.

This clonotype has more than one count but fewer than ten. V and J are TRBV12-3 or TRBV12-4 and TRBJ1-5; a possible D gene is TRBD1 (5 bases). V was cut by 6 bases and J by 3 bases, with 15 bases left in between. The CDR3 covers 15 residues. Here the CDR3 reads CASSSGTGYNQPQHF. Here the CDR3 DNA reads TGTGCCAGCAGCTCTGGGACTGGATACAATCAGCCCCAGCATTTT.

The CDR3 coding sequence is TGTGCCAGCAGCTCGAGGGTTGATGGCTACACCTTC. Its translation is CASSSRVDGYTF. The chain links TRBV6-5 to TRBJ1-2; D is unclear. The germline CDR1 and CDR2 sequences are MNHEY and SVGAGI. V was cut by 6 bases and J by 6 bases, with 11 bases left in between. This CDR3 is 12 amino acids long.

This clonotype was seen more than once but under ten times. The rearrangement joins TRBV20-1 to TRBJ2-1, with 9 bases that match TRBD1. Trimming at V came to 6 bases and at J to 3 bases, leaving 6 bases not matched to a gene. Germline V gene data show CDR1 as DFQATT and CDR2 as SNEGSKA (reference sequence). CDR3 length equals 14 residues. The chain's CDR3 is CSATPGQGYNEQFF. In DNA form, the CDR3 reads TGCAGTGCGACACCGGGACAGGGCTACAATGAGCAGTTCTTC.

This clonotype was seen a few times. The chain recombines TRBV11-2 with TRBJ1-2; D is undetermined. From germline, CDR1 is SGHAT and CDR2 FQNNGV. The V end was cut by 1 base, the J end by 3 bases, with 9 bases between. CDR3 length: 14 residues. Written as DNA, the CDR3 is TGTGCCAGCAGCTTAGGAGGGATTGACTATGGCTACACCTTC. Its protein product is CASSLGGIDYGYTF.

The rearrangement uses TRBV7-9 and TRBJ1-6; weak D call: TRBD1 (5 bases). The germline gives CDR1 SEHNR, CDR2 FQNEAQ (reference sequence). The V and J ends lost 5 bases and 10 bases respectively, with 21 bases between them. The CDR3 has 16 residues. The CDR3 region is CASSVESGPQESPLHF. CDR3 DNA sequence: TGTGCCAGCAGCGTAGAATCGGGACCTCAGGAGTCACCCCTCCACTTT.

This clonotype was found a few times. The V gene is TRBV4-1, the J gene TRBJ2-1, with D unresolved. Trimming cost V 1 base and J 4 bases, with 11 bases left between them. There are 15 residues in the CDR3. Germline V CDR1 and CDR2: MGHRA, YSYEKL. CDR3 nucleotide sequence: TGCGCCAGCAGCCAAGTTACCGGCACTTACAATGAGCAGTTCTTC. Amino acids: CASSQVTGTYNEQFF.

The chain is built from TRBV15 and TRBJ2-3, with TRBD2 matching over 8 bases. This CDR3 spans 15 amino acids. Germline V lookup: CDR1 LNHNV, CDR2 YYDKDF (reference sequence). Trimming took 2 bases from V and 1 from J; bases not matched to a gene: 2. The CDR3 DNA reads TGTGCCACCAGCAGAACGGGACTAGGCACAGATACGCAGTATTTT. Amino acids: CATSRTGLGTDTQYF.

V and J are TRBV6-5 and TRBJ1-1; 10 bases agree with TRBD1. V was pared by 7 bases and J by 4 bases, with 6 bases of the junction left unmatched. In germline, CDR1 is MNHEY, CDR2 SVGAGI. CDR3 size: 14 residues. Here the CDR3 reads CASTRTGGPTEAFF. In DNA form, the CDR3 reads TGTGCCAGCACCCGGACAGGGGGTCCCACTGAAGCTTTCTTT.

The rearrangement uses TRBV6-5 and TRBJ1-1, with a weak D call TRBD1 (6 bases). Germline V gene sequence: CDR1 MNHEY, CDR2 SVGAGI. This CDR3 spans 17 amino acids. Trimming shortened V by 5 bases and J by 2 bases, and 21 bases separated the two germline ends. The CDR3 protein is CASSPVTFVDSNTEAFF. CDR3 bases: TGTGCCAGCAGTCCCGTTACGTTTGTGGACAGCAACACTGAAGCTTTCTTT.

The chain uses TRBV5-1 and TRBJ1-2, with D possibly being TRBD1 (5 bases). Trimming cost V 4 bases and J 7 bases, with 11 bases left between them. The germline CDR1 and CDR2 sequences are SGHRS and YFSETQ. CDR3 length: 12 amino acids. CDR3 in amino acids: CASSETEAGYTF. For the CDR3, the DNA is TGCGCCAGCAGCGAGACAGAGGCTGGCTACACCTTC.

The genes are TRBV3-2 and TRBJ2-4; the tabulated D call, TRBD2, remains unverified against the DNA. TRBV3-2 is reported as a pseudogene. This CDR3 comprises 16 residues. The chain's CDR3 is CASSHTSEESLGIQYF. DNA of the CDR3: TGTGCCAGCAGCCATACTAGCGAGGAATCCTTGGGCATTCAGTACTTC.

This clonotype came up once. The chain recombines TRBV28 with TRBJ2-7; perhaps TRBD2 as D (5 bases). CDR3 length: 13 amino acids. The germline gives CDR1 MDHEN, CDR2 SYDVKM. The ends were cut back, 3 bases at V and 4 bases at J, with 10 bases in the middle. The CDR3 DNA sequence: TGTGCCAGCAGTTTGAGGGTGAGTTACGAGCAGTACGTC. Residues: CASSLRVSYEQYV.

This clonotype was seen many times. The V call is TRBV5-1, the J call TRBJ2-5; D not resolved. Germline V lookup: CDR1 SGHRS, CDR2 YFSETQ. Trimming stripped 4 bases from V and 3 bases from J, with 13 bases between. The CDR3 loop spans 14 amino acids. The chain's CDR3 is CASSPDRQEETQYF. CDR3 nucleotides: TGCGCCAGCAGCCCAGACCGACAAGAAGAGACCCAGTACTTC.